This T cell receptor (beta chain) was identified in a study of blood T cell repertoires in COVID-19. Everyone who took part was roughly 18 to 89 years old, and they came from about two dozen US areas. Repertoires were generated with immunoSEQ multiplex PCR, while TCRdb's copy carries only in-frame clones and drops some. The sample lists under 250,000 clones; roughly 88% were seen once. In its sample, this clone was seen a few times. The sample was PBMCs or T cells enriched from blood (not recorded which). The sequence was obtained from a woman under 40 who had been exposed to COVID-19.

DNA of the CDR3: TGTGCCAGTACGGCAGGGGTCATGAACACTGAAGCTTTCTTT. It specifies CASTAGVMNTEAFF. The genes are TRBV19 and TRBJ1-1, with TRBD1 as a possible D gene (6 bases). CDR1 and CDR2 from the germline V gene are LNHDA and SQIVND (reference sequence). V was trimmed by 7 bases and J by 0 bases, leaving 12 bases between them. The CDR3 runs 14 residues.